The 19 T cell receptor beta chains in this list originate from one sample, sequenced in a study of response to subunit inactivated influenza vaccine. TCRdb re-analysed the RT-PCR reads in MiXCR, keeping a single row per CDR3 protein. The sample includes about 240,000 distinct CDR3 sequences, 12% of them seen just once. This sample comprised non-naive T cells sorted from PBMCs, obtained approximately 15 days before vaccination. The source is a man in his forties or fifties who received an inactivated influenza vaccine.

CDR3 region: CSVGGATGYEQYF. DNA for the CDR3: TGCAGCGTTGGGGGGGCTACGGGCTACGAGCAGTACTTC. The V call is TRBV29-1, the J call TRBJ2-7; either TRBD1 or TRBD2 may supply D (6 bases each). Trimming cost V 4 bases and J 3 bases, with 13 bases left between them. The CDR3 runs to 13 residues. Germline assignment: CDR1 SQVTM and CDR2 ANQGSEA.

The chain links TRBV6-1 to TRBJ2-1; D not certain. Germline loops: CDR1 MNHNS, CDR2 SASEGT. The CDR3 is made up of 13 amino acids. The germline V and J ends were trimmed by 3 bases and 12 bases, with 15 bases remaining between them. The CDR3 protein is CASSEEIIARQFF. The CDR3 nucleotides read TGTGCCAGCAGTGAGGAGATTATAGCTCGGCAGTTCTTC.

In its sample, this clonotype was seen a few times. DNA for the CDR3: TGCAGCGTTGATTCGGGGACTAACGCTGAAGCTTTCTTT. This encodes CSVDSGTNAEAFF. This sequence joins TRBV29-1 and TRBJ1-1, with D perhaps matching TRBD1 (5 bases). Trimming removed 3 bases from V and 6 bases from J, with 14 bases in between. Germline assignment: CDR1 SQVTM and CDR2 ANQGSEA. This CDR3 is built from 13 residues.

The chain uses TRBV7-9 and TRBJ1-2, with D uncertain. V was pared by 1 base and J by 4 bases, with 13 bases between. Germline CDR1 and CDR2: SEHNR and FQNEAQ (reference sequence). The length of the CDR3 is 15 residues. Written as DNA, the CDR3 is TGTGCCAGCAGCTTAGTGGGTGGTCCCGGCTATGGCTACACCTTC. Its protein product is CASSLVGGPGYGYTF.

This clonotype has a count of ten or more. The chain carries TRBV29-1 and TRBJ2-1; no definite D call. The germline V gene has CDR1 SQVTM and CDR2 ANQGSEA. Trimming removed 1 base at V and 0 bases at J, with 10 bases between. This CDR3 comprises 15 residues. The DNA of the CDR3 is TGCAGCGTTGAAGGTTGGAAAAGCTCCTACAATGAGCAGTTCTTC. Its protein is CSVEGWKSSYNEQFF.

The V call is TRBV6-7, the J call TRBJ2-5, with a tentative D call TRBD2 (5 bases). TRBV6-7 has ORF status, its function being uncertain. The V gene lost 2 bases and the J gene lost 7 bases, with 5 bases spanning the gap. This CDR3 comprises 11 residues. CDR3: CASSYAGTQYF. In DNA form, the CDR3 reads TGTGCCAGCAGTTACGCGGGGACCCAGTACTTC.

The chain uses TRBV4-1 and TRBJ2-7; D is possibly TRBD1 (6 bases). The length of the CDR3 is 16 residues. V was cut by 0 bases and J by 2 bases, with 14 bases left in between. CDR1 is MGHRA, CDR2 YSYEKL, per germline. In DNA, the CDR3 is TGCGCCAGCAGCCAAGAGGGGGCCAGACCCACCTACGAGCAGTACTTC. This codes for CASSQEGARPTYEQYF.

This clonotype was seen a few times. The chain couples TRBV27 to TRBJ1-1; D perhaps matches TRBD1 (6 bases). Germline V gene data show CDR1 as MNHEY and CDR2 as SMNVEV (reference sequence). There are 13 residues in the CDR3. Deletions cut 8 bases from V and 0 bases from J, with 10 bases between. The CDR3 here is CASYRDMNTEAFF. CDR3 coding DNA: TGTGCCAGCTACAGGGACATGAACACTGAAGCTTTCTTT.

The chain carries TRBV12-3 or TRBV12-4 and TRBJ1-2; D is undetermined. V was clipped by 1 base and J by 2 bases, with 14 bases between them. CDR3 length equals 16 residues. CDR3 sequence: CASSLGVEGLNYGYTF. CDR3 sequence (DNA): TGTGCCAGCAGTTTAGGGGTGGAGGGATTAAACTATGGCTACACCTTC.

This clonotype appeared a few times. CDR3 bases: TGTGCCAGCAGACCCGACAGGATCTCGGATGGCTACACCTTC. This encodes CASRPDRISDGYTF. This chain uses TRBV6-2 or TRBV6-3 with TRBJ1-2; a possible D gene is TRBD1 (6 bases). V lost 6 bases and J 6 bases, leaving 17 bases between the germline ends. This CDR3 is built from 14 residues. The germline gives CDR1 MNHEY, CDR2 SVGEGT.

The J gene is TRBJ2-2, the V gene TRBV11-1; the match to TRBD2 covers 14 bases. The CDR3 contains 18 residues. Germline CDR1 and CDR2: SGHAT and FQDESV (reference sequence). Trimming took 5 bases from V and 0 from J; bases not matched to a gene: 5. The CDR3 bases are TGTGCCAGCAGCCGACTAGCGGGGGGGCCTCCGAACACCGGGGAGCTGTTTTTT. Encoded protein: CASSRLAGGPPNTGELFF.

The V and J genes are TRBV28 and TRBJ1-6; 9 bases line up with TRBD1. Germline V gene sequence: CDR1 MDHEN, CDR2 SYDVKM. The CDR3 length is 16 residues. V lost 6 bases to trimming and J lost 4 bases; unmatched junction nucleotides: 7. CDR3 amino acids: CASRSSGQGYNSPLHF. In nucleotides, the CDR3 is TGTGCCAGCAGATCATCGGGACAGGGTTATAATTCACCCCTCCACTTT.

A few counts support this clonotype. The V and J genes are TRBV12-3 or TRBV12-4 and TRBJ1-1, with 9 bases identical to TRBD1. This CDR3 has 15 amino acids. J lost 1 base, V lost 3 bases, and 3 bases had no gene match. This CDR3 is CASSFYRGPNTEAFF. The CDR3 region has the DNA TGTGCCAGCAGTTTTTACAGGGGGCCGAACACTGAAGCTTTCTTT.

This clonotype was seen a single time. The J gene is TRBJ1-1, the V gene TRBV14; D call uncertain. The CDR3 contains 14 residues. Trimming removed 4 bases at V and 3 bases at J, with 12 bases between. CDR1 is SGHDN and CDR2 is FVKESK in the germline V gene. This CDR3 is CASSPNRRDTEAFF. The CDR3 bases are TGTGCCAGCAGCCCGAACCGAAGAGACACTGAAGCTTTCTTT. Looking up the rest from reference TRBV14 and TRBJ1-1 gives the full variable domain: EAGVTQFPSHSVIEKGQTVTLRCDPISGHDNLYWYRRVMGKEIKFLLHFVKESKQDESGMPNNRFLAERTGGTYSTLKVQPAELEDSGVYFCASSPNRRDTEAFFGQGTRLTVV.

This clonotype has just a few counts. This sequence joins TRBV6-1 and TRBJ1-1; 8 bases are shared with TRBD1. Germline trimming cut 4 bases from V and 6 bases from J; bases unmatched to any gene: 7. This CDR3 has 14 residues. Germline assignment: CDR1 MNHNS and CDR2 SASEGT. The chain's CDR3 is CASSVTGGSSEAFF. CDR3 DNA sequence: TGTGCCAGCAGTGTTACAGGGGGGAGCTCTGAAGCTTTCTTT.

This chain links TRBV18 with TRBJ2-1; maybe TRBD1 (6 bases). The CDR3 is 14 residues long. Trimming left V 1 base short and J 7 bases short, with 11 bases between. Looked up from germline, CDR1 is KGHSH and CDR2 is LQKENI. The CDR3 is CASSPRTQGNEQFF. The CDR3 nucleotides are TGTGCCAGCTCACCACGAACCCAGGGGAATGAGCAGTTCTTC.

The V call is TRBV2, the J call TRBJ2-5, with 13 bases matching TRBD2. The CDR3 consists of 14 residues. Unmatched junction bases numbered 5, after V lost 8 bases and J lost 5 bases. Germline V CDR1 and CDR2: SNHLY, FYNNEI. The CDR3: CASRGLAGPETQYF. CDR3 in DNA: TGTGCCAGCCGGGGACTAGCGGGGCCGGAGACCCAGTACTTC.

This chain joins TRBV2 and TRBJ1-4; D call uncertain. The CDR3 consists of 14 residues. Germline CDR1 SNHLY, CDR2 FYNNEI. Deletions cut 4 bases from V and 4 bases from J, with 10 bases between. CDR3 DNA sequence: TGTGCCAGCAGTGTACCGACAATTAATGAAAAACTGTTTTTT. Translating gives CASSVPTINEKLFF.

The chain carries TRBV6-2 or TRBV6-3 and TRBJ2-6; D is uncertain. The V gene's germline CDR1 is MNHEY and CDR2 SVGEGT. The length of the CDR3 is 16 residues. Trimming pared 5 bases from V and 4 bases from J, leaving 15 bases between. The CDR3 DNA follows: TGTGCCAGCAGTCACGCCGACGTTGGGGGGGCCAACGTCCTGACTTTC. As protein: CASSHADVGGANVLTF.